Listed below are T cell receptor beta chains from one sample, sequenced in a study of T cells in Graves' hyperthyroidism and ophthalmopathy. TCRdb processed the multiplex PCR reads anew with MiXCR; each CDR3 protein has one entry. This table has approximately 600,000 distinct CDR3 sequences, less than 25% appearing once. Sequenced sample: blood. These receptors were obtained from a man younger than 45 with Graves' ophthalmopathy. The CDR3 runs from the conserved cysteine through the conserved F or W. The order of the fields is CDR3 DNA, CDR3 protein, V gene, J gene, D gene, clone size. The D gene is left open where the match is weak. Size values are once, few and many counts, or a class for expanded clones, and some rows have none.

TGTGCCAGCAGTACCCAATATACAGGGGGAGCGGCTTTCTTT,CASSTQYTGGAAFF,TRBV12-3/TRBV12-4,TRBJ1-1,TRBD1,few
TGCAGCGTTGGGCTAGGGGGCTCCTACGAGCAGTACTTC,CSVGLGGSYEQYF,TRBV29-1,TRBJ2-7,-,few
TGCAGCGTTGTGCCCCCTTCCCCGGGACTGACCTCCTACGAGCAGTACTTC,CSVVPPSPGLTSYEQYF,TRBV29-1,TRBJ2-7,-,-
TGTGCCACCAGTGTCCAAGGCAGGGGACCTACTCACACCGGGGAGCTGTTTTTT,CATSVQGRGPTHTGELFF,TRBV24-1,TRBJ2-2,-,-
TGTGCCAGCAGTTCTCTCCTGGGAGGGGAGCTGTTTTTT,CASSSLLGGELFF,TRBV27,TRBJ2-2,-,-
TGTGCCAGCAGCTTAGTTAGCGGGCCAGGGGAGCAGTACTTC,CASSLVSGPGEQYF,TRBV11-2,TRBJ2-7,TRBD2,-
TGCAGTGCAGGGACTAGCGGGAGCAATGAGCAGTTCTTC,CSAGTSGSNEQFF,TRBV20-1,TRBJ2-1,TRBD2,-
TGTGCCAGCAGACTTAGCGGTGTGGAGGGAGAGACCCAGTACTTC,CASRLSGVEGETQYF,TRBV7-2,TRBJ2-5,-,-
TGCGCCAGCAGCCAAGCCCCCCAGAGGTACGAGCAGTACTTC,CASSQAPQRYEQYF,TRBV4-1,TRBJ2-7,-,-
TGTGCCAGCAGCCAATGGGTCCTAACTGGGGAGACCCAGTACTTC,CASSQWVLTGETQYF,TRBV4-2,TRBJ2-5,-,many